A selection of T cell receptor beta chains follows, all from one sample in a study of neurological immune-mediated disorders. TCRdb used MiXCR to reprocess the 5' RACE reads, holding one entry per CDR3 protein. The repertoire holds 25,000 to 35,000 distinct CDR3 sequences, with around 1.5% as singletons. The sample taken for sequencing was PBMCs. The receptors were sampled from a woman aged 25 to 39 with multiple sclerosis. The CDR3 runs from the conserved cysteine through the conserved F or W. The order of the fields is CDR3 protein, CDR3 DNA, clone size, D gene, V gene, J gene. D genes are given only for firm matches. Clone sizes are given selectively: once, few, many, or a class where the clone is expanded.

cdr3_aa: CSVERSNTEAFF
cdr3_nt: TGCAGCGTTGAGCGGTCTAACACTGAAGCTTTCTTT
clone_size: many
d_call: .
v_call: TRBV29-1
j_call: TRBJ1-1

cdr3_aa: CASSQTTDYYGYTF
cdr3_nt: TGTGCCAGCAGCCAGACAACAGACTACTATGGCTACACCTTC
clone_size: many
d_call: .
v_call: TRBV3-1
j_call: TRBJ1-2

cdr3_aa: CASRGWREGDQPQHF
cdr3_nt: TGTGCCAGCAGGGGGTGGAGGGAAGGCGATCAGCCCCAGCATTTT
clone_size: many
d_call: .
v_call: TRBV2
j_call: TRBJ1-5

cdr3_aa: CASSPGGTKARYEQYF
cdr3_nt: TGTGCCAGCAGCCCGGGCGGGACAAAGGCCCGGTACGAGCAGTACTTC
clone_size: .
d_call: .
v_call: TRBV7-2
j_call: TRBJ2-7

cdr3_aa: CASSLDPPNGGPNEQFF
cdr3_nt: TGTGCCAGCAGCTTAGATCCGCCGAACGGGGGGCCCAATGAGCAGTTCTTC
clone_size: .
d_call: .
v_call: TRBV11-3
j_call: TRBJ2-1

cdr3_aa: CASSLDGQLNTEAFF
cdr3_nt: TGTGCCAGCAGCTTAGACGGACAGTTGAACACTGAAGCTTTCTTT
clone_size: many
d_call: .
v_call: TRBV7-8
j_call: TRBJ1-1

cdr3_aa: CAIRDSPSYEQYF
cdr3_nt: TGTGCCATCAGGGACAGTCCCTCCTACGAGCAGTACTTC
clone_size: many
d_call: .
v_call: TRBV10-3
j_call: TRBJ2-7

cdr3_aa: CSAPFSGGETQYF
cdr3_nt: TGCAGTGCCCCCTTCTCCGGGGGGGAGACCCAGTACTTC
clone_size: many
d_call: TRBD2
v_call: TRBV20-1
j_call: TRBJ2-5

cdr3_aa: CASSTGTELYNEQFF
cdr3_nt: TGTGCCAGCAGTACCGGGACGGAATTATACAATGAGCAGTTCTTC
clone_size: many
d_call: .
v_call: TRBV27
j_call: TRBJ2-1

cdr3_aa: CASSLARPAETQYF
cdr3_nt: TGTGCCAGCAGCTTAGCGCGTCCGGCAGAGACCCAGTACTTC
clone_size: many
d_call: .
v_call: TRBV7-2
j_call: TRBJ2-5

cdr3_aa: CASSVSGLVTDTQYF
cdr3_nt: TGTGCCAGCAGTGTTTCAGGGCTTGTCACAGATACGCAGTATTTT
clone_size: many
d_call: .
v_call: TRBV2
j_call: TRBJ2-3

cdr3_aa: CSVGRGADNSPLHF
cdr3_nt: TGCAGTGTAGGGCGAGGGGCGGATAATTCACCCCTCCACTTT
clone_size: .
d_call: .
v_call: TRBV20-1
j_call: TRBJ1-6

cdr3_aa: CSARVSGPGQETQYF
cdr3_nt: .
clone_size: many
d_call: .
v_call: TRBV20-1
j_call: TRBJ2-5

cdr3_aa: CASSSRGAVTEAFF
cdr3_nt: TGCGCCAGCAGCTCCCGGGGAGCGGTCACTGAAGCTTTCTTT
clone_size: many
d_call: .
v_call: TRBV5-1
j_call: TRBJ1-1

cdr3_aa: CASSLRLVDYEQYF
cdr3_nt: TGTGCCAGCAGCTTGAGGCTAGTGGACTACGAGCAGTACTTC
clone_size: many
d_call: .
v_call: TRBV5-5
j_call: TRBJ2-7

cdr3_aa: CASSLTVYNEQFF
cdr3_nt: TGCGCCAGCAGCCTAACTGTTTACAATGAGCAGTTCTTC
clone_size: many
d_call: .
v_call: TRBV5-1
j_call: TRBJ2-1

cdr3_aa: CASSRLVDQPQHF
cdr3_nt: TGCGCCAGCAGCCGTTTAGTCGATCAGCCCCAGCATTTT
clone_size: many
d_call: .
v_call: TRBV4-3
j_call: TRBJ1-5

cdr3_aa: CAITRHRSNEKLFF
cdr3_nt: TGTGCCATCACCCGTCATCGATCTAATGAAAAACTGTTTTTT
clone_size: many
d_call: .
v_call: TRBV10-3
j_call: TRBJ1-4

cdr3_aa: CASISESYGYTF
cdr3_nt: TGCGCCAGCATCTCAGAATCCTATGGCTACACCTTC
clone_size: many
d_call: .
v_call: TRBV5-1
j_call: TRBJ1-2

cdr3_aa: CASRRGGTEDSPLHF
cdr3_nt: TGTGCCAGCAGGCGGGGAGGGACGGAAGATTCACCCCTCCACTTT
clone_size: many
d_call: .
v_call: TRBV9
j_call: TRBJ1-6

cdr3_aa: CASSQQSSGARGNEQFF
cdr3_nt: TGTGCCAGCAGCCAACAGAGTAGCGGCGCCCGGGGCAATGAGCAGTTCTTC
clone_size: many
d_call: .
v_call: TRBV7-2
j_call: TRBJ2-1

cdr3_aa: CSASGLADTQYF
cdr3_nt: TGCAGTGCTAGTGGGTTGGCAGATACGCAGTATTTT
clone_size: many
d_call: .
v_call: TRBV20-1
j_call: TRBJ2-3

cdr3_aa: CASSQETPNYNEQFF
cdr3_nt: TGTGCCAGCAGCCAAGAAACGCCTAACTACAATGAGCAGTTCTTC
clone_size: many
d_call: .
v_call: TRBV4-2
j_call: TRBJ2-1

cdr3_aa: CSAPQGNQPQHF
cdr3_nt: TGCAGTGCCCCACAGGGGAATCAGCCCCAGCATTTT
clone_size: many
d_call: TRBD1
v_call: TRBV20-1
j_call: TRBJ1-5

cdr3_aa: CSADSLRSYNEQFF
cdr3_nt: TGCAGCGCTGACAGTTTGAGGTCCTACAATGAGCAGTTCTTC
clone_size: many
d_call: .
v_call: TRBV29-1
j_call: TRBJ2-1

cdr3_aa: CATSDLGTGGANTQYF
cdr3_nt: TGTGCCACCAGTGATTTAGGGACAGGGGGCGCAAATACGCAGTATTTT
clone_size: many
d_call: TRBD1
v_call: TRBV24-1
j_call: TRBJ2-3

cdr3_aa: CSARDRTNIEKLFF
cdr3_nt: TGCAGTGCTAGAGATAGGACTAATATTGAAAAACTGTTTTTT
clone_size: many
d_call: .
v_call: TRBV20-1
j_call: TRBJ1-4

cdr3_aa: CASSLAGQGAYNEQFF
cdr3_nt: TGCGCCAGCAGCTTGGCGGGACAGGGGGCCTACAATGAGCAGTTCTTC
clone_size: medium-sized
d_call: TRBD1
v_call: TRBV5-1
j_call: TRBJ2-1

cdr3_aa: CSARSGRYNEQFF
cdr3_nt: TGCAGTGCTAGAAGCGGCCGGTACAATGAGCAGTTCTTC
clone_size: many
d_call: .
v_call: TRBV20-1
j_call: TRBJ2-1